Following are 8 T cell receptor beta chains from one sample sequenced in a study of blood T cells in healthy people across ages. The authors ran a second PCR of about 7 to 11 cycles using a sample-barcoded 5' primer and a J-beta primer mix. TCRdb analysed the 5' RACE reads with MiXCR anew, one entry per CDR3 protein. The sample has 1.5 million or so distinct CDR3 sequences, roughly 45% seen once. Sequencing input: blood. All receptors derive from a woman between 18 and 29 years old in good health.

On this clonotype: Just one base apart from a much larger clone, this may be a read error. The chain uses TRBV15 and TRBJ2-5; D is possibly TRBD1 (6 bases). The germline V and J ends were trimmed by 1 base and 11 bases, with 17 bases remaining between them. Germline values: CDR1 LNHNV, CDR2 YYDKDF (reference sequence). The CDR3 loop spans 14 amino acids. CDR3 DNA: TGTGCCACCAGCAGAGTCGGACAGTACAATGAGCAGTACTTC. Encoded protein: CATSRVGQYNEQYF.

V usage is TRBV20-1 and J usage is TRBJ2-3; D gene uncertain. Germline CDR1 is DFQATT and CDR2 is SNEGSKA (reference sequence). The CDR3 runs 15 residues. V lost 0 bases, J lost 7 bases, and 17 bases lay in between. This chain's CDR3 is CSARDRARISYTQYF. The DNA for the CDR3 is TGCAGTGCTAGAGATCGGGCTAGAATCTCATATACGCAGTATTTT.

The chain is built from TRBV24-1 and TRBJ2-1; 12 bases line up with TRBD2. Germline-derived CDR1 and CDR2 are KGHDR and SFDVKD. This CDR3 is 15 amino acids long. With V trimmed by 10 bases and J by 8 bases, 11 bases remained unmatched. For the CDR3, the DNA is TGTGCCACGACGGGCGCTAGCGGGGGGGCAGATGAGCAGTTCTTC. Translation gives CATTGASGGADEQFF.

This clonotype was observed many times. This chain links TRBV13 with TRBJ2-3, with D hard to call. Trimming shortened V by 1 base and J by 7 bases, and 3 bases separated the two germline ends. Germline values: CDR1 PRHDT, CDR2 FYEKMQ (reference sequence). CDR3 length: 11 amino acids. The CDR3 DNA sequence: TGTGCCAGCAGCTTAGCAAATACGCAGTATTTT. It codes for CASSLANTQYF.

In the case of this clonotype: The junction and the germline gene differ at one end; a read error may be behind it. This chain uses TRBV7-9 with TRBJ2-1, with TRBD2 matching 7 bases. CDR1 SEHNR and CDR2 FQNEAQ come from the germline V gene (reference sequence). The CDR3 consists of 16 residues. The CDR3 region is CAGSTGTTGGYNEQFF. CDR3 nucleotide sequence: TGTGCCGGCAGCACCGGGACTACCGGCGGATACAATGAGCAGTTCTTC. The complete variable domain, with remaining parts taken from reference TRBV7-9 and TRBJ2-1, reads DTGVSQNPRHKITKRGQNVTFRCDPISEHNRLYWYRQTLGQGPEFLTYFQNEAQLEKSRLLSDRFSAERPKGSFSTLEIQRTEQGDSAMYLCAGSTGTTGGYNEQFFGPGTRLTVL.

This clonotype was seen only a few times. This sequence joins TRBV28 and TRBJ2-7, with TRBD2 matching 9 bases. CDR3 length equals 17 residues. Germline CDR1 is MDHEN and CDR2 is SYDVKM. V lost 1 base to trimming and J lost 3 bases; unmatched junction nucleotides: 10. The CDR3 region has the DNA TGTGCCAGCAGTTTATCGGGTAGCGGGGGCGTAGGCTACGAGCAGTACTTC. It translates to CASSLSGSGGVGYEQYF.

This clonotype came up a few times. The rearrangement uses TRBV4-1 and TRBJ2-1; 12 bases fit TRBD2. In germline, CDR1 is MGHRA, CDR2 YSYEKL. The V and J ends lost 0 bases and 7 bases, in that order; junction bases with no gene match: 7. The CDR3 consists of 17 residues. CDR3 region: CASSQDRSSGRVNEQFF. The DNA of the CDR3 is TGCGCCAGCAGCCAAGATAGGTCTAGCGGGAGGGTTAATGAGCAGTTCTTC.

The CDR3 protein is CASSTGGWNEQFF. CDR3 nucleotides: TGTGCCAGTAGTACAGGGGGCTGGAATGAGCAGTTCTTC. The chain combines TRBV4-2 with TRBJ2-1; 9 bases fit TRBD1. The CDR3 length is 13 residues. Germline V gene lookup returns CDR1 LGHNA and CDR2 YNFKEQ. V lost 9 bases, J lost 7 bases, and 7 bases stayed unmatched.